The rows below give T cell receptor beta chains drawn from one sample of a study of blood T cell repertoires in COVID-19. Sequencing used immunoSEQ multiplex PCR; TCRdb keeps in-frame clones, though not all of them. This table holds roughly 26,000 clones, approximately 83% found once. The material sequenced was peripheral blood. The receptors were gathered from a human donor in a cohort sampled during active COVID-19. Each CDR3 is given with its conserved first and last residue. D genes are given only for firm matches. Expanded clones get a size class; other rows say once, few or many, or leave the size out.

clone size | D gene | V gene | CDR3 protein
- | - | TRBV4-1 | CASSLSEGGSPLHF
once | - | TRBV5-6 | CASSLDSSRGYTF
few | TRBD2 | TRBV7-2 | CASSLGRKLAGGSYNEQFF
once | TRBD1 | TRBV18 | CASSPSRGLGYEQYF
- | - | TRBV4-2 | CASSQALGETQYF
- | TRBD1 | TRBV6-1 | CASSETTGTGAEQYF
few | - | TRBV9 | CASSGSPSETQYF
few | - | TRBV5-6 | CASSLGTVSREQYF
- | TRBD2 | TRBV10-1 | CASSSGLAAQETQYF
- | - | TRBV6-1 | CASSEWIRQAGETQYF
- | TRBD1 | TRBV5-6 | CASSPGGQGAFYNYGYTF
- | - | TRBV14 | CASSPGSRKAFF
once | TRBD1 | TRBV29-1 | CSVPTGPGGFDTEAFF
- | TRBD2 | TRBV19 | CASSIYGGGVQETQYF
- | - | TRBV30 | CAWSVGDLFNSPLHF
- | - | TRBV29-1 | CSVSPGVGVYEQYF
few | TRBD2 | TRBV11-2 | CASSLRGTSGGYNEQFF
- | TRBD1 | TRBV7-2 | CASSPPRTGGRGELFF
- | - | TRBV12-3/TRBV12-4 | CASSLTVYEQYF
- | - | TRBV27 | CASSLSGWVEQFF
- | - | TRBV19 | CASSIDGHGNQPQHF
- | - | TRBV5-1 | CASTPEGETQYF
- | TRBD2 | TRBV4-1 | CASSSREGSNTGELFF
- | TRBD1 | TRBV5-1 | CASSLGAGGIYEQYF
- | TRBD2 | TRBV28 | CASTLGGRIYNEQFF